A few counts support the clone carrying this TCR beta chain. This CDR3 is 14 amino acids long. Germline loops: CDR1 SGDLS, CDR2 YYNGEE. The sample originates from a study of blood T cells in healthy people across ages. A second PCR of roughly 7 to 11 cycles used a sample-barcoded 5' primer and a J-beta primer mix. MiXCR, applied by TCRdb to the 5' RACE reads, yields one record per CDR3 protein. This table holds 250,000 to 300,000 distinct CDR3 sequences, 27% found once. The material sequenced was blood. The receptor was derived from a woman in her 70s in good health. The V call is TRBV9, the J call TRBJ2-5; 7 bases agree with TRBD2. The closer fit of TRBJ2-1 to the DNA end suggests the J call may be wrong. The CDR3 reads CASSVGPGGNEQFF. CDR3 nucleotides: TGTGCCAGCAGCGTAGGTCCGGGGGGCAATGAGCAGTTCTTC.